This TCR beta chain was captured by sequencing in a study of control samples from healthy donors and cancer patients. Sequenced by immunoSEQ multiplex PCR; TCRdb stores in-frame clones only, minus some. Of roughly 100,000 clones detected, 83% appear once; the ten largest clones hold about 12%. This CDR3 spans 18 amino acids. CDR1 is SQVTM, CDR2 ANQGSEA, per germline. The V and J ends lost 6 bases and 5 bases respectively, with 30 bases between them. The rearrangement uses TRBV29-1 and TRBJ2-3, with D perhaps TRBD2 (5 bases). Source material: blood. This TCR was sampled from a woman in her forties or fifties in good health. CDR3 sequence: CSVVSPLGERWVKDTQYF. The CDR3 bases are TGCAGCGTCGTTTCACCCCTTGGAGAGCGGTGGGTGAAAGATACGCAGTATTTT.